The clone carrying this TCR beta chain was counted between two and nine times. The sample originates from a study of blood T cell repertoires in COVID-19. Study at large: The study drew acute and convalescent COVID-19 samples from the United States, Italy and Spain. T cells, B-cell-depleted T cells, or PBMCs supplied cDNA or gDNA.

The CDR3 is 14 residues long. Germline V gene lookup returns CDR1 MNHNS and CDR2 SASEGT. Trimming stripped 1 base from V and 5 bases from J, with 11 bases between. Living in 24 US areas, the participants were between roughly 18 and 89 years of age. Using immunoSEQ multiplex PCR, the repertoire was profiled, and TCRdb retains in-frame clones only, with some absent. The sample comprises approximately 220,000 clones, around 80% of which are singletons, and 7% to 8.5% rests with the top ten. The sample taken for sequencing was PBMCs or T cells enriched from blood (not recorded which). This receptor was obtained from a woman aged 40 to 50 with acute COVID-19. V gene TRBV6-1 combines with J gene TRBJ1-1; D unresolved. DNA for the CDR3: TGTGCCAGCAGTGAAGTTTCCCGGGAAACTGAAGCTTTCTTT. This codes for CASSEVSRETEAFF.